This TCR beta chain was sequenced in a study of CD8 T cells in Susac syndrome. Findings and caveats of the study: As acknowledged by the study, its TCR sequencing and HLA analysis included a relatively small number of individuals.

As controls, healthy donors matched for age and sex were used. FACS enriched CD8+ TEMRA cells, while bulk CD8+ and CD4+ were negatively isolated. In this sample, this clonotype turned up once. The antigen is not known. Trimming left V 3 bases short and J 0 bases short, with 9 bases between. This CDR3 is 14 amino acids long. Germline V gene data show CDR1 as SNHLY and CDR2 as FYNNEI. The RNA input was roughly 0.45 to 1 ug, and it was reverse transcribed with random hexamers. A multiplex approach, immunoSEQ multiplex PCR, amplified TCR beta CDR3 across 54 Vbeta and 13 Jbeta. TCRdb re-derived calls from the immunoSEQ multiplex PCR reads in MiXCR, one entry per CDR3 protein. The data show 180,000 or so distinct CDR3 sequences, around 96% seen once.

The receptor comes from a human donor in good health. The V gene is TRBV2, the J gene TRBJ2-7, with a possible D match to TRBD2 (5 bases). The sample comprised CD4+ T cells from PBMCs. The CDR3 bases are TGTGCCAGCAGTGACAGCGGTAGCTCCTACGAGCAGTACTTC. This encodes CASSDSGSSYEQYF.